This entry is about one T cell receptor (beta chain). Its specificity is unknown. Naivety among CD8 cells was defined by CD45RO negativity and positive CCR7 selection, thereby excluding terminally differentiated effector memory CD45RA+ cells. The sample comes from a study of shared clonotypes between healthy human individuals. Study-wide findings and caveats: Between a handful of donors, naive CD4 clonotypes were shared at a level of about 5%. Naive subsets generally had larger estimated richness than memory subsets.

Between the trimmed V and J ends, which lost 0 bases and 2 bases, there was a span of 12 bases. This CDR3 region has 16 residues. Germline assignment: CDR1 SGDLS and CDR2 YYNGEE. Authors' methods: Filtering differed, since immunoSEQ gave only junction sequences and no quality scores. The method was immunoSEQ multiplex PCR; TCRdb's version includes in-frame clones alone and lacks a portion of them. From that table come the V and J calls and clone size; the DNA was used to work out D and trimming. The sample carries about 1.9 million clones, roughly 95% recorded once. The rearrangement uses TRBV9 and TRBJ2-1; D remains ambiguous. Sequenced sample: naive CD8+ T cells from PBMCs. The source of this sequence is a man aged 18 to 35 in good health. Some clones in this sample may be carry-over from other donors' samples. The CDR3 DNA reads TGTGCCAGCAGCGTAGTCCCAGCGAAGGCCTACAATGAGCAGTTCTTC. The encoded protein is CASSVVPAKAYNEQFF. The full variable domain, with the rest looked up from reference TRBV9 and TRBJ2-1, is DSGVTQTPKHLITATGQRVTLRCSPRSGDLSVYWYQQSLDQGLQFLIQYYNGEERAKGNILERFSAQQFPDLHSELNLSSLELGDSALYFCASSVVPAKAYNEQFFGPGTRLTVL.